Below, 24 T cell receptor beta chains from the same sample are listed, as sequenced in a study of blood T cells in healthy people across ages. Together with a sample-barcoded 5' primer, a J-beta primer mix was included in a second PCR lasting 7 to 11 cycles. TCRdb ran MiXCR on the 5' RACE reads and lists one entry per CDR3 protein. The sample holds around 1,000,000 distinct CDR3 sequences; approximately 26% are singletons and the top ten take 0.65% to 0.75%. These sequences were also reported in another study, on T cells of mothers and their children.

Specimen: blood. The origin of the receptors is a girl aged 2-15 years in good health.

The V call is TRBV5-6, the J call TRBJ2-5; unclear D gene. CDR3 length: 16 amino acids. From germline, CDR1 is SGHDT and CDR2 YYEEEE. V lost 0 bases to trimming and J lost 0 bases, with 12 bases between them. CDR3 in amino acids: CASSLVTLGYQETQYF. CDR3 DNA sequence: TGTGCCAGCAGCTTGGTTACCCTGGGGTACCAAGAGACCCAGTACTTC.

This CDR3 reads CASSFPTIETQYF. Written as DNA, the CDR3 is TGTGCCAGCAGTTTCCCGACTATAGAGACCCAGTACTTC. The chain employs TRBV6-6 and TRBJ2-5, with a possible D match to TRBD2 (5 bases). The CDR3 has 13 residues. V was shortened by 4 bases and J by 4 bases, with 10 bases between the two germline ends. Germline V gives CDR1 MNHNY, CDR2 SVGAGI (reference sequence).

In the case of this clonotype: One end of the junction fails to match germline, which may point to a read error. This chain joins TRBV7-9 and TRBJ1-1; unclear D gene. The CDR3 runs to 13 residues. CDR1 is SEHNR and CDR2 is FQNEAQ in the germline V gene (reference sequence). CDR3 amino acids: CAGSSLQKEEAFF. CDR3 nucleotides: TGTGCCGGCAGCTCCTTGCAGAAAGAGGAAGCTTTCTTT.

This clonotype has more than one count but fewer than ten. CDR3 loop: CASSQEGAQTTDTQYF. CDR3 nucleotide sequence: TGCGCCAGCAGCCAAGAGGGGGCCCAGACCACAGATACGCAGTATTTT. The genes are TRBV4-3 and TRBJ2-3; D might be TRBD1 (6 bases). The CDR3 is 16 residues long. With 0 bases removed from V and 2 bases from J, the gap between germline ends came to 12 bases. Germline CDR1 is LGHNA and CDR2 is YSLEER.

The CDR3 bases are TGCAGTGCTGAATTAGCGGGAGGCATCAATGAGCAGTTCTTC. Translated, it gives CSAELAGGINEQFF. This chain uses TRBV20-1 with TRBJ2-1; 10 nucleotides line up with TRBD2. Trimming at V came to 5 bases and at J to 6 bases, leaving 7 bases not matched to a gene. The germline V gene has CDR1 DFQATT and CDR2 SNEGSKA (reference sequence). The CDR3 has 14 amino acids.

This clonotype was counted a few times. This rearrangement joins TRBV5-1 to TRBJ1-1; D is undetermined. CDR1 is SGHRS and CDR2 is YFSETQ in the germline V gene. The CDR3 runs to 13 residues. Trimming took off 5 bases at V and 2 bases at J, with 10 bases between the two ends. CDR3 nucleotides: TGCGCCAGCAGATCTCGGTTTAACACTGAAGCTTTCTTT. Translated: CASRSRFNTEAFF.

About this clonotype itself: Mismatch with germline at one junction end may stem from a read error. The chain couples TRBV6-1 to TRBJ1-1; 7 bases are shared with TRBD1. The CDR3 length is 16 residues. Germline CDR1 is MNHNS and CDR2 is SASEGT. The CDR3 sequence is CSSRLGTVTMNTEAFF. CDR3 DNA: TGTTCCAGCAGGCTCGGGACAGTTACCATGAACACTGAAGCTTTCTTT.

The chain uses TRBV20-1 and TRBJ2-1; 9 positions agree with TRBD2. Germline V lookup: CDR1 DFQATT, CDR2 SNEGSKA (reference sequence). The CDR3 has 11 amino acids. CDR3 in amino acids: CILTSGNEQFF. For the CDR3, the DNA is TGCATATTGACTAGCGGCAATGAGCAGTTCTTC.

The V and J genes are TRBV3-1 and TRBJ2-5, with 7 bases that match TRBD2. The germline V gene has CDR1 LGHDT and CDR2 YNNKEL (reference sequence). The trim removed 0 bases at V and 5 bases at J, leaving 6 bases unmatched. This CDR3 is built from 15 residues. The CDR3 DNA sequence: TGTGCCAGCAGCCAAGAAGGCGGGAGAGGGGAGACCCAGTACTTC. Its translation is CASSQEGGRGETQYF.

The rearrangement links TRBV29-1 to TRBJ2-5; D may be TRBD1 or TRBD2 (5 bases each). TRBJ2-1 matches the DNA end more closely, so the J call is doubtful. Germline CDR1 reads SQVTM; CDR2 reads ANQGSEA. CDR3 size: 12 residues. Written as DNA, the CDR3 is TGCAGCGTTCGTACGGGGCCCAATGAGCAGTTCTTC. This codes for CSVRTGPNEQFF.

This clonotype was detected only once. The V call is TRBV11-3, the J call TRBJ2-1; D gene uncertain. Germline V gene lookup returns CDR1 SGHNT and CDR2 YENEEA. Trimming stripped 5 bases from V and 0 bases from J, with 14 bases between. CDR3 length equals 16 residues. CDR3 in amino acids: CASSLGSRSSYNEQFF. The DNA of the CDR3 is TGTGCCAGCAGCCTTGGGTCGCGGAGCTCCTACAATGAGCAGTTCTTC.

The V gene is TRBV7-8, the J gene TRBJ1-4; D remains ambiguous. The CDR3 totals 18 residues. CDR1 SGHVS and CDR2 FQNEAQ come from the germline V gene. V lost 4 bases and J 3 bases, leaving 21 bases between the germline ends. CDR3 in amino acids: CASSSMSGRYPANEKLFF. Written as DNA, the CDR3 is TGTGCCAGCAGCTCAATGTCCGGGAGGTACCCGGCTAATGAAAAACTGTTTTTT. Full variable domain (outside the CDR3, taken from reference TRBV7-8 and TRBJ1-4): GAGVSQSPRYKVAKRGQDVALRCDPISGHVSLFWYQQALGQGPEFLTYFQNEAQLDKSGLPSDRFFAERPEGSVSTLKIQRTQQEDSAVYLCASSSMSGRYPANEKLFFGSGTQLSVL.

This rearrangement joins TRBV12-3 or TRBV12-4 to TRBJ1-2; no definite D call. This CDR3 has 14 amino acids. The V gene lost 0 bases and the J gene lost 1 base, with 6 bases spanning the gap. This chain's CDR3 is CASSLADGNYGYTF. For the CDR3, the DNA is TGTGCCAGCAGTTTAGCTGACGGTAACTATGGCTACACCTTC.

This clonotype was seen only a few times. V usage is TRBV10-3 and J usage is TRBJ2-1; D uncertain. CDR1 and CDR2 (germline): ENHRY, SYGVKD. The CDR3 runs 14 residues. V was pared by 0 bases and J by 5 bases, with 8 bases between. This CDR3 is CAISESRVNNEQFF. In DNA form, the CDR3 reads TGTGCCATCAGTGAGTCTAGGGTCAACAATGAGCAGTTCTTC.

This chain uses TRBV3-1 with TRBJ2-5; the D is unclear. Near its end, the DNA agrees better with TRBJ2-7, so the J call may be wrong. CDR1 is LGHDT and CDR2 is YNNKEL in the germline V gene (reference sequence). The CDR3 spans 14 residues. CDR3: CASSQLQNPHEQYF. Written as DNA, the CDR3 is TGTGCCAGCAGCCAACTACAGAACCCTCACGAGCAGTACTTC.

The genes are TRBV6-2 or TRBV6-3 and TRBJ2-1, with D perhaps TRBD2 (6 bases). CDR1 and CDR2 (germline): MNHEY, SVGEGT. Trimming stripped 6 bases from V and 3 bases from J, with 15 bases between. CDR3 length: 15 amino acids. The CDR3 protein is CASRTGRSVYNEQFF. The CDR3 DNA reads TGTGCCAGCAGAACGGGGAGGTCCGTCTACAATGAGCAGTTCTTC.

In this sample, this clonotype turned up a few times. The chain carries TRBV9 and TRBJ2-1; TRBD1 is a possible D gene (5 bases). Germline V gives CDR1 SGDLS, CDR2 YYNGEE. Trimming shortened V by 4 bases and J by 3 bases, and 14 bases separated the two germline ends. The CDR3 runs to 15 residues. The CDR3 DNA sequence: TGTGCCAGCAGCACCCGACAGACGGACTACAATGAGCAGTTCTTC. Amino acids: CASSTRQTDYNEQFF.

J is TRBJ2-3 and V is TRBV20-1; 14 nucleotides align to TRBD2. V shed 7 bases, J shed 3 bases, and the junction held 12 bases outside the gene matches. CDR3 length: 17 amino acids. Germline lookup yields CDR1 DFQATT and CDR2 SNEGSKA (reference sequence). CDR3 sequence (DNA): TGCAGTGACGAGGGACTAGCGGGAGCCCCGGGGACAGATACGCAGTATTTT. Amino acid sequence: CSDEGLAGAPGTDTQYF.

The V gene is TRBV28, the J gene TRBJ1-1; D is perhaps TRBD1 (5 bases). V dropped 2 bases and J dropped 7 bases, with 20 bases sitting between them. The CDR3 runs 16 residues. CDR1 is MDHEN and CDR2 is SYDVKM in the germline V gene. The CDR3 loop reads CASSLRAKGRANEAFF. CDR3 nucleotide sequence: TGTGCCAGCAGTTTAAGGGCCAAGGGGAGGGCAAATGAAGCTTTCTTT.

The chain carries TRBV29-1 and TRBJ2-1, with TRBD1 identical over 7 bases. CDR1 and CDR2 (germline): SQVTM, ANQGSEA. V lost 7 bases to trimming and J lost 7 bases; unmatched junction nucleotides: 7. The CDR3 loop spans 12 amino acids. The CDR3 here is CSGAGTANEQFF. CDR3 DNA sequence: TGCAGCGGTGCCGGGACAGCTAATGAGCAGTTCTTC.

This clonotype was seen only a few times. The V call is TRBV29-1, the J call TRBJ1-2, with D unresolved. V was pared by 6 bases and J by 6 bases, with 14 bases between. Germline values: CDR1 SQVTM, CDR2 ANQGSEA. This CDR3 has 12 amino acids. The CDR3 reads CSVATSLNGYTF. For the CDR3, the DNA is TGCAGCGTAGCGACCAGTCTCAATGGCTACACCTTC.

V gene TRBV4-2 combines with J gene TRBJ2-7; D remains unclear. Germline lookup yields CDR1 LGHNA and CDR2 YNFKEQ. CDR3 length equals 14 residues. Trimming took 0 bases from V and 5 from J, leaving 11 bases between them. The CDR3, as DNA: TGTGCCAGCAGCCAAGAGTTGATGGGCAACGAGCAGTACTTC. It yields the protein CASSQELMGNEQYF.

This clonotype was detected a few times. The V call is TRBV7-9, the J call TRBJ2-2; D is unresolved. CDR1 and CDR2 from the germline V gene are SEHNR and FQNEAQ (reference sequence). Between the trimmed V and J ends, which lost 5 bases and 3 bases, there was a span of 16 bases. The CDR3 spans 16 residues. The CDR3 bases are TGTGCCAGCAGCCCCCGGACCAGGACGTACACCGGGGAGCTGTTTTTT. Protein: CASSPRTRTYTGELFF.

This clonotype was detected a few times. This chain joins TRBV27 and TRBJ1-1; tentatively, D is TRBD1 (5 bases). Germline V CDR1 and CDR2: MNHEY, SMNVEV (reference sequence). The CDR3 runs to 20 residues. Trimming pared 6 bases from V and 0 bases from J, leaving 29 bases between. For the CDR3, the DNA is TGTGCCAGCAGCCAAAAGACGGGAGTACCTACTATGGGGGTGAACACTGAAGCTTTCTTT. Residues: CASSQKTGVPTMGVNTEAFF.